This passage covers 8 T cell receptor beta chains from one sample sequenced in a study of CD8+CD57+ T cells in acquired aplastic anemia. Whoever was chosen for sequencing had shown CD8+CD57+ cell expansion by flow cytometry. Genomic DNA was employed as the template in profiling TCR beta VDJ and CDR3. TCRdb recomputed calls from the reads with MiXCR, one row per CDR3 protein. This table has more than 70,000 distinct CDR3 sequences, 70% appearing once. Sequenced: sorted CD4+, CD8+, or CD8+CD57+ T cells (not recorded which) from PBMCs. These receptor sequences come from a human donor with aplastic anemia.

This rearrangement joins TRBV10-3 to TRBJ1-1; D uncertain. CDR1 ENHRY and CDR2 SYGVKD come from the germline V gene. The CDR3 sequence is 13 residues long. V lost 10 bases and J 1 base, leaving 13 bases between the germline ends. The CDR3 DNA is TGTGCCACCAAGGAGGGCTGGAACACTGAAGCTTTCTTT. Protein sequence: CATKEGWNTEAFF.

This clonotype has just one count. The chain has TRBV24-1 and TRBJ2-5, with D possibly being TRBD1 or TRBD2 (6 bases each). The CDR3 spans 16 residues. Trimming took off 1 base at V and 0 bases at J, with 11 bases between the two ends. CDR1 and CDR2 from the germline V gene are KGHDR and SFDVKD. The CDR3 DNA reads TGTGCCACCAGTGATTTTCGAGGGGGGTACCAAGAGACCCAGTACTTC. This encodes CATSDFRGGYQETQYF.

This sequence joins TRBV7-6 and TRBJ2-7; no clear D gene. This CDR3 has 12 residues. The germline CDR1 and CDR2 sequences are SGHVS and FNYEAQ. The V gene lost 3 bases and the J gene lost 6 bases, with 9 bases spanning the gap. The CDR3 region is CASSFRVGEQYF. CDR3 nucleotide sequence: TGTGCCAGCAGCTTTAGGGTTGGCGAGCAGTACTTC.

This clonotype was picked up a small number of times. The chain carries TRBV7-3 and TRBJ2-1, with D hard to call. The CDR3 runs 14 residues. The ends were cut back, 0 bases at V and 4 bases at J, with 7 bases in the middle. Germline V gives CDR1 SGHTA, CDR2 FQGTGA. The CDR3, as DNA: TGTGCCAGCAGCTTAACCCCTCGATACAATGAGCAGTTCTTC. Protein sequence: CASSLTPRYNEQFF.

The chain combines TRBV2 with TRBJ2-3, with unresolved D. The V end lost 7 bases, the J end lost 0 bases, and 11 bases lay between the germline ends. CDR3 length equals 14 residues. Germline V gene data show CDR1 as SNHLY and CDR2 as FYNNEI. This CDR3 reads CASTETSSTDTQYF. CDR3 bases: TGTGCCAGCACCGAAACTTCTAGCACAGATACGCAGTATTTT.

The chain uses TRBV29-1 and TRBJ2-1; unclear D gene. Per the germline V gene, CDR1 is SQVTM and CDR2 is ANQGSEA. V was trimmed by 5 bases and J by 0 bases, leaving 23 bases between them. This CDR3 has 18 amino acids. The CDR3 region is CSVSTRVWRTTSYNEQFF. The CDR3 DNA follows: TGCAGCGTTTCCACTCGGGTCTGGCGGACGACCTCCTACAATGAGCAGTTCTTC.

This clonotype was seen a handful of times. The V and J genes are TRBV7-8 and TRBJ2-7; D uncertain. Deletions cut 8 bases from V and 2 bases from J, with 10 bases between. Looked up from germline, CDR1 is SGHVS and CDR2 is FQNEAQ. The CDR3 runs 12 residues. CDR3 loop: CASGLRAYEQYF. CDR3 sequence (DNA): TGTGCCAGCGGTCTCCGCGCCTACGAGCAGTACTTC.

This chain connects TRBV19 to TRBJ1-5; TRBD1 agrees at 7 bases. This CDR3 comprises 15 residues. The germline V gene encodes CDR1 LNHDA and CDR2 SQIVND (reference sequence). With 5 bases clipped from V and 7 bases from J, the junction kept 11 bases outside the gene matches. The DNA of the CDR3 is TGTGCCAGTAGTGCCCCTAAGGGGGCGGACCAGCCCCAGCATTTT. Translating it yields CASSAPKGADQPQHF.